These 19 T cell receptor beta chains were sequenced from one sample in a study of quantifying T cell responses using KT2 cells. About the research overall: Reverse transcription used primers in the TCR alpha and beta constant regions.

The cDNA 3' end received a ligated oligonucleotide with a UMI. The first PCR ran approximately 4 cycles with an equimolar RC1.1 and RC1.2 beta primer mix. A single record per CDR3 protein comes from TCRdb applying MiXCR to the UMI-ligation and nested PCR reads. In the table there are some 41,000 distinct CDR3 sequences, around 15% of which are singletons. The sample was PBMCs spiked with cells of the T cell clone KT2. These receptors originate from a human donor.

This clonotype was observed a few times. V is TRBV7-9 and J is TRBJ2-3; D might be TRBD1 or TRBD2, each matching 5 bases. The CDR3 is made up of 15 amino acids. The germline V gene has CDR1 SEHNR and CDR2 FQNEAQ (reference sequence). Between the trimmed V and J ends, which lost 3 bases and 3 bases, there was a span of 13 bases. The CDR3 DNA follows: TGTGCCAGCAGCTTCTTTGGGGACCCGACAGATACGCAGTATTTT. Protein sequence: CASSFFGDPTDTQYF.

Here the CDR3 DNA reads TGTGCCAGCAGCCAAGGTGCGGATACGCAGTATTTT. Protein sequence: CASSQGADTQYF. The chain employs TRBV3-1 and TRBJ2-3; D is unclear. The CDR3 runs 12 residues. The V and J ends lost 1 base and 6 bases respectively, with 5 bases between them. In germline, CDR1 is LGHDT, CDR2 YNNKEL (reference sequence).

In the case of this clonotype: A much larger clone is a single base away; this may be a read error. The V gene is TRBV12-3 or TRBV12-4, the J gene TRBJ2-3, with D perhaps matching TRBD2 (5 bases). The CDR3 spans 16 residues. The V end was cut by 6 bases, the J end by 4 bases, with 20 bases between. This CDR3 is CASSPSRTGQADTQYF. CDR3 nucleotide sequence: TGTGCCAGCAGCCCCTCACGGACTGGTCAGGCAGATACGCAGTATTTT.

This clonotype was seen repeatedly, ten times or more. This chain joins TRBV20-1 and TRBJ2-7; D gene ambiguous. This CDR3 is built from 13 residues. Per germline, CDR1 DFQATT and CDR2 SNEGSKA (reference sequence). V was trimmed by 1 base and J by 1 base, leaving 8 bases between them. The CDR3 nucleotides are TGCAGTGCTAGAGTGGGGTTGTCCTACGAGCAGTACTTC. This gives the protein CSARVGLSYEQYF.

The CDR3 DNA follows: TGCAGGGGCCTCGGATCGGGATATGGCTACACCTTC. Protein sequence: CRGLGSGYGYTF. The chain employs TRBV20-1 and TRBJ1-2; D call uncertain. Germline values: CDR1 DFQATT, CDR2 SNEGSKA (reference sequence). The CDR3 sequence is 12 residues long.

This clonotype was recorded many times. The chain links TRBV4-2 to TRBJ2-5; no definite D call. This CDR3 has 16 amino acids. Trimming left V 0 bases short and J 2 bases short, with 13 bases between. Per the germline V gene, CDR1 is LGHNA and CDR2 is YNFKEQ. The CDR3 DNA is TGTGCCAGCAGCCAAGATCTCAACACCGCACAAGAGACCCAGTACTTC. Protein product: CASSQDLNTAQETQYF.

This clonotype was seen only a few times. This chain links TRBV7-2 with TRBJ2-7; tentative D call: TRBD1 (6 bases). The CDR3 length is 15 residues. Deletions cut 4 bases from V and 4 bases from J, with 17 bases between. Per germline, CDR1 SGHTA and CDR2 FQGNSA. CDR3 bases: TGTGCCAGCAGCTCGTACGACAGGAGAACTTACGAGCAGTACTTC. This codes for CASSSYDRRTYEQYF.

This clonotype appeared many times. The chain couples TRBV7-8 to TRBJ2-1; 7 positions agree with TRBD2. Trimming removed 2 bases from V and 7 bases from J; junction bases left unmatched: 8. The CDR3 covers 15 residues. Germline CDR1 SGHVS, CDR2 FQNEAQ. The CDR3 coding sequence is TGTGCCAGCAGCTTATCTTGGGGGGGACGGAATGAGCAGTTCTTC. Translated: CASSLSWGGRNEQFF.

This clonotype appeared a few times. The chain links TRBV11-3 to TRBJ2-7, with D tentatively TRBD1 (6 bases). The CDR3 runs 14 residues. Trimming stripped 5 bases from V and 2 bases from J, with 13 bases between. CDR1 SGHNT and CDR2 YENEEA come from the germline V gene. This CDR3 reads CASSVGQLTYEQYF. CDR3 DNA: TGTGCCAGCAGCGTGGGACAATTAACCTACGAGCAGTACTTC.

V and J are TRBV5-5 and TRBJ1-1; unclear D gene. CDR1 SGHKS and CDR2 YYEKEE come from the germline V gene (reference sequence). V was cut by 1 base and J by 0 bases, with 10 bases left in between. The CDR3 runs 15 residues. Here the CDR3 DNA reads TGTGCCAGCAGCTTGTTAGCGAGCCTGAACACTGAAGCTTTCTTT. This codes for CASSLLASLNTEAFF.

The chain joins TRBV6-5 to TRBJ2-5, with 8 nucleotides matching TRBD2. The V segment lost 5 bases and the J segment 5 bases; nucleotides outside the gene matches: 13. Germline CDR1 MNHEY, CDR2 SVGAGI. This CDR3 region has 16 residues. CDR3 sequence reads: CASSPRVGGALETQYF. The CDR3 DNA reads TGTGCCAGCAGTCCACGGGTCGGGGGGGCCCTGGAGACCCAGTACTTC.

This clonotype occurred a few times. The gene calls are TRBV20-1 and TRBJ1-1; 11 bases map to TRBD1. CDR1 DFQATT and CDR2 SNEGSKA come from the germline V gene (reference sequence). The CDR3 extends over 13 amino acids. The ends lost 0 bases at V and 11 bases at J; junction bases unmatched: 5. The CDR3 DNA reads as TGCAGTGCTAGAGAATCGGGGACAGGGGGGGCTTTCTTT. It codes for CSARESGTGGAFF.

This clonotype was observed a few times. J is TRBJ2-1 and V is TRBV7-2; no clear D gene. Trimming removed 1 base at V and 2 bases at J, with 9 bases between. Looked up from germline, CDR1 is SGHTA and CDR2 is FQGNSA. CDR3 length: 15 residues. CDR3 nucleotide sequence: TGTGCCAGCAGCTTAGTTGTGGGTACCTACAATGAGCAGTTCTTC. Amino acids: CASSLVVGTYNEQFF.

The CDR3 sequence is CASREGLSTDTQYF. The CDR3 DNA follows: TGTGCCAGCAGGGAGGGGCTTAGCACAGATACGCAGTATTTT. V and J are TRBV12-3 or TRBV12-4 and TRBJ2-3; tentatively, D is TRBD2 (6 bases). The V end was cut by 6 bases, the J end by 0 bases, with 10 bases between. The CDR3 spans 14 residues.

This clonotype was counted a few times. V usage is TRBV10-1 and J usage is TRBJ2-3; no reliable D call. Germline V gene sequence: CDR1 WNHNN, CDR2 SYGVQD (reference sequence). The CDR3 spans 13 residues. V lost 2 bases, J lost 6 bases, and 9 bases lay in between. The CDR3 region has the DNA TGCGCCAGCAGTGAGAGCTTGGCTGATACGCAGTATTTT. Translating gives CASSESLADTQYF.

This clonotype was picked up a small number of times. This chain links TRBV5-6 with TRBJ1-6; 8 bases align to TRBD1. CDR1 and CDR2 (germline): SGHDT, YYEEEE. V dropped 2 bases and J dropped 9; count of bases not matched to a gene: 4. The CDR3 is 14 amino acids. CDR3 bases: TGTGCCAGCAGCTTCGGGACAGGTGCTTCACCCCTCCACTTT. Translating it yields CASSFGTGASPLHF.

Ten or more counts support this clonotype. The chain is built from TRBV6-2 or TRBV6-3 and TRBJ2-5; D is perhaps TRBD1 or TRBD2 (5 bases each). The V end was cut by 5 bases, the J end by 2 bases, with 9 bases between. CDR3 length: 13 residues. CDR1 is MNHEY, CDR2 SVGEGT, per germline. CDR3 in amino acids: CASSGDEQETQYF. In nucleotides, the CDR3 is TGTGCCAGCAGTGGGGACGAACAAGAGACCCAGTACTTC.

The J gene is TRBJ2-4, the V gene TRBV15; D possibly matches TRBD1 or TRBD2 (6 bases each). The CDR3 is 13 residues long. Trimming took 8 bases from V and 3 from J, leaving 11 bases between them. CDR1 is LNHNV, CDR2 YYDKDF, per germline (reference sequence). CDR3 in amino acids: CATEGGSKNIQYF. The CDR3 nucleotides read TGTGCCACCGAGGGGGGTAGCAAAAACATTCAGTACTTC. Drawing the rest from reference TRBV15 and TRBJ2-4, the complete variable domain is DAMVIQNPRYQVTQFGKPVTLSCSQTLNHNVMYWYQQKSSQAPKLLFHYYDKDFNNEADTPDNFQSRRPNTSFCFLDIRSPGLGDTAMYLCATEGGSKNIQYFGAGTRLSVL.

The CDR3 reads CASSRGVAAQETQYF. CDR3 bases: TGTGCCAGCAGTCGGGGGGTAGCGGCCCAAGAGACCCAGTACTTC. The chain recombines TRBV27 with TRBJ2-5; 7 bases align to TRBD2. Germline V CDR1 and CDR2: MNHEY, SMNVEV (reference sequence). J lost 1 base, V lost 5 bases, and 7 bases had no gene match. There are 15 residues in the CDR3.